The sequence of this T cell receptor beta chain was determined in a study of shared clonotypes between healthy human individuals. Researchers ran the assay at a deep level. Genomic DNA belonging to each subset was distributed in equal measure over several immunoSEQ plates. Sequencing used immunoSEQ multiplex PCR; TCRdb keeps in-frame clones, though not all of them. Among about 770,000 clones listed, 55% to 80% were seen once. This clone came up a few times. The CDR3 covers 14 residues. Germline CDR1 is SGHRS and CDR2 is YFSETQ. V dropped 4 bases and J dropped 5 bases, with 12 bases sitting between them.

This chain uses TRBV5-1 with TRBJ2-2, with D possibly called TRBD1 or TRBD2 (6 bases each). The TCR comes from a woman aged 25 to 39 in good health. Sequenced material: memory CD4+ T cells sorted from blood. Subset of the sample: CD45RA-negative fraction. CDR3 in DNA: TGCGCCAGCAGCCCGGGGGCGCCGACCGGGGAGCTGTTTTTT. It is translated as CASSPGAPTGELFF. Full variable domain (remainder filled in from reference TRBV5-1 and TRBJ2-2): KAGVTQTPRYLIKTRGQQVTLSCSPISGHRSVSWYQQTPGQGLQFLFEYFSETQRNKGNFPGRFSGRQFSNSRSEMNVSTLELGDSALYLCASSPGAPTGELFFGEGSRLTVL.